This entry lists 17 T cell receptor beta chains sequenced from one sample in a study of cytomegalovirus exposure and HLA in healthy donors (dated by TCRdb to 2016 to 2017). Receptors were amplified or captured by the immunoSEQ multiplex PCR assay. For the multiplex PCR, a mixture combining 60 forward primers for TCR Vbeta segments and 13 reverse primers for TCR Jbeta segments was used. TCRdb's version of the immuneACCESS table is confined to in-frame rearrangements and falls short of the full clone set. An unresolved V gene accounts for under half of the shortfall where checked; the remainder is of unknown origin. The sample yields fewer than 95,000 clones; roughly four fifths were counted once. Of the sample, 0.57% is held by the ten largest clones. The specimen was PBMCs. Receptor source: a man under 40 in good health and CMV-seronegative.

V gene TRBV29-1 combines with J gene TRBJ2-2; 8 positions match TRBD2. CDR3 size: 18 residues. With V trimmed by 0 bases and J by 3 bases, 12 bases remained unmatched. Germline V gives CDR1 SQVTM, CDR2 ANQGSEA. The CDR3 DNA follows: TGCAGCGTTGAAGATCCGAAAAACAGCGGGAGTTACACCGGGGAGCTGTTTTTT. Translation: CSVEDPKNSGSYTGELFF.

This clone was found a few times. This sequence joins TRBV6-1 and TRBJ2-7; 7 positions match TRBD2. Unmatched junction bases numbered 11, after V lost 2 bases and J lost 4 bases. The CDR3 runs to 16 residues. Germline assignment: CDR1 MNHNS and CDR2 SASEGT. CDR3 residues: CASSEFGGLGGYEQYV. In DNA, the CDR3 is TGTGCCAGCAGTGAATTCGGGGGATTGGGGGGGTACGAGCAGTACGTC.

The V call is TRBV18, the J call TRBJ1-1; D possibly corresponds to TRBD1 (5 bases). Germline CDR1 is KGHSH and CDR2 is LQKENI. The CDR3 contains 13 residues. Trimming cost V 6 bases and J 4 bases, with 12 bases left between them. The CDR3 DNA reads as TGTGCCAGCTCCCCGACAGCTGGCACTGAAGCTTTCTTT. Translation gives CASSPTAGTEAFF.

This clone was detected only once. V and J are TRBV27 and TRBJ2-2; tentative D call: TRBD1 (5 bases). The germline gives CDR1 MNHEY, CDR2 SMNVEV (reference sequence). V was shortened by 6 bases and J by 3 bases, with 11 bases between the two germline ends. This CDR3 region has 14 residues. This CDR3 reads CASSLQAYTGELFF. Written as DNA, the CDR3 is TGTGCCAGCAGCCTACAGGCGTACACCGGGGAGCTGTTTTTT.

The rearrangement links TRBV25-1 to TRBJ1-2, with D possibly TRBD1 on 6 matching bases. This CDR3 contains 12 residues. The V gene's germline CDR1 is MGHDK and CDR2 SYGVNS. Trimming pared 6 bases from V and 8 bases from J, leaving 13 bases between. The CDR3 is CASSEDRHGYTF. The CDR3 DNA is TGTGCCAGCAGCGAAGACAGGCACGGCTACACCTTC.

This clone was seen more than once but under ten times. V usage is TRBV19 and J usage is TRBJ2-7; 8 nucleotides align to TRBD1. The CDR3 runs to 14 residues. V was clipped by 7 bases and J by 4 bases; unmatched bases: 9. Germline lookup yields CDR1 LNHDA and CDR2 SQIVND (reference sequence). In DNA form, the CDR3 reads TGTGCCAGTAAACCGGGACAGGCCCCATACGAGCAGTACTTC. Protein sequence: CASKPGQAPYEQYF.

V gene TRBV7-8 combines with J gene TRBJ2-7; 8 bases match TRBD1. CDR1 and CDR2 from the germline V gene are SGHVS and FQNEAQ. With V trimmed by 3 bases and J by 3 bases, 7 bases remained unmatched. The CDR3 sequence is 15 residues long. The CDR3 DNA is TGTGCCAGCAGCTTGGGACAGGAGTCCTTCTACGAGCAGTACGTC. Amino acids: CASSLGQESFYEQYV.

V and J are TRBV7-6 and TRBJ2-1; unclear D gene. Germline lookup yields CDR1 SGHVS and CDR2 FNYEAQ. The CDR3 runs 15 residues. The V end lost 5 bases, the J end lost 0 bases, and 11 bases lay between the germline ends. CDR3: CASSPSADSYNEQFF. The CDR3 nucleotides are TGTGCCAGCAGCCCTAGTGCCGACTCCTACAATGAGCAGTTCTTC.

This clone was counted a few times. The V call is TRBV6-1, the J call TRBJ1-1, with D unclear. Germline values: CDR1 MNHNS, CDR2 SASEGT. Trimming took off 7 bases at V and 8 bases at J, with 8 bases between the two ends. CDR3 size: 10 residues. The CDR3 region is CASMRVEAFF. Written as DNA, the CDR3 is TGTGCCAGCATGAGGGTAGAAGCTTTCTTT.

This clone counts as medium-sized. The chain uses TRBV5-1 and TRBJ1-1, with 7 nucleotides matching TRBD1. Germline CDR1 SGHRS, CDR2 YFSETQ. This CDR3 is built from 14 residues. Losses at the gene ends were 3 bases for V and 5 bases for J; bases not matched to a gene: 7. The CDR3 nucleotides read TGCGCCAGCAGCTCAGAACAGGGGAGGACTGAAGCTTTCTTT. As protein: CASSSEQGRTEAFF.

The genes are TRBV29-1 and TRBJ2-3; TRBD1 aligns across 7 bases. Losses at the gene ends were 8 bases for V and 4 bases for J; bases not matched to a gene: 18. The CDR3 totals 16 residues. From germline, CDR1 is SQVTM and CDR2 ANQGSEA. DNA for the CDR3: TGCAGCCCTTTAAGAATACAGGGGTATCATTCAGATACGCAGTATTTT. This codes for CSPLRIQGYHSDTQYF.

This clone was detected only a few times. The chain recombines TRBV19 with TRBJ1-1; perhaps TRBD1 as D (6 bases). V lost 4 bases, J lost 1 base, and 16 bases lay in between. Germline V gene sequence: CDR1 LNHDA, CDR2 SQIVND (reference sequence). This CDR3 has 16 amino acids. CDR3: CASSNNRDTRNTEAFF. CDR3 in DNA: TGTGCCAGTAGTAACAACCGGGACACTCGGAACACTGAAGCTTTCTTT.

This chain joins TRBV7-2 and TRBJ1-6; D might be TRBD1 (6 bases). Per the germline V gene, CDR1 is SGHTA and CDR2 is FQGNSA. The CDR3 spans 16 residues. Trimming took off 5 bases at V and 6 bases at J, with 17 bases between the two ends. The DNA of the CDR3 is TGTGCCAGCAGCCGTGAAAACAGGGCGGGTAATTCACCCCTCCACTTT. It specifies CASSRENRAGNSPLHF.

CDR3 sequence reads: CASSPETGSYEQYF. CDR3 bases: TGTGCCAGCAGCCCAGAGACAGGTTCCTACGAGCAGTACTTC. The chain combines TRBV7-6 with TRBJ2-7, with a possible D match to TRBD1 (6 bases). Trimming cost V 5 bases and J 1 base, with 12 bases left between them. Germline CDR1 SGHVS, CDR2 FNYEAQ. CDR3 length equals 14 residues.

This rearrangement joins TRBV6-6 to TRBJ2-3; TRBD2 is a possible D gene (6 bases). This CDR3 comprises 16 residues. Per germline, CDR1 MNHNY and CDR2 SVGAGI (reference sequence). Trimming removed 7 bases from V and 2 bases from J, with 19 bases in between. CDR3 nucleotide sequence: TGTGCCAGCACCCTTGGGGTGGGGGGTTTCACAGATACGCAGTATTTT. It translates to CASTLGVGGFTDTQYF.

The chain links TRBV11-1 to TRBJ2-2, with a tentative D call TRBD2 (5 bases). Trimming cost V 5 bases and J 4 bases, with 8 bases left between them. Germline V gene data show CDR1 as SGHAT and CDR2 as FQDESV (reference sequence). The CDR3 extends over 13 amino acids. CDR3 bases: TGTGCCAGCAGCATCCGGGGCACCGGGGAGCTGTTTTTT. Amino acid sequence: CASSIRGTGELFF.

The rearrangement links TRBV9 to TRBJ2-1; TRBD2 agrees at 9 bases. The V gene's germline CDR1 is SGDLS and CDR2 YYNGEE. There are 19 residues in the CDR3. The J segment lost 6 bases and the V segment lost 1 base, leaving 17 bases of the junction unmatched. CDR3 nucleotides: TGTGCCAGCAGCGTATGGGGCGGCGGGGGGGCGTCTTTTTTCAATGAGCAGTTCTTC. Protein sequence: CASSVWGGGGASFFNEQFF.